This T cell receptor beta chain appears in the sequencing data of a study of OX40 agonist ivuxolimab in advanced cancers. Study at large: Patients received the agonistic anti-OX40 (CD134) antibody ivuxolimab. Notes on the study in general: The CD4+ and CD8+ T cells in the blood had expanded clonally by week 6 at 0.1 to 3.0 mg/kg.

Any history of autoimmune disease or systemic immunosuppression disqualified patients. Researchers took blood at baseline, on cycle 4 day 1, and on cycle 7 day 1. As regards this clone: Its antigen is not known.

The table came from immunoSEQ multiplex PCR; TCRdb's copy has only in-frame clones and leaves some out. In the table there are approximately 130,000 clones, approximately 90% of which are singletons. This TCR was recovered from an adult with an advanced solid tumor such as melanoma, head and neck, liver or kidney cancer. The sample consisted of CD4+ or CD8+ T cells sorted from blood, taken in a trial of the OX40 agonist ivuxolimab.

The CDR3 region has the DNA TGTGCCAGCACCTCGGGTTTGAGCAATCAGCCCCAGCATTTT. This encodes CASTSGLSNQPQHF. The V and J genes are TRBV7-2 and TRBJ1-5, with D uncertain. CDR3 length: 14 residues. Trimming cost V 7 bases and J 1 base, with 11 bases left between them. Looked up from germline, CDR1 is SGHTA and CDR2 is FQGNSA.